Shown below are 11 T cell receptor beta chains from a single sample sequenced in a study of blood T cell repertoires in COVID-19. The assay was immunoSEQ multiplex PCR, and TCRdb's table has in-frame clones only and misses some. Found here are 200,000 to 300,000 clones, roughly 86% of them singletons; the top ten hold over 5%. Sequenced material: peripheral blood. Receptors were obtained from an older woman with COVID-19, enrolled during active disease.

CDR3 protein: CASSLTRLAGREQFF. DNA for the CDR3: TGTGCCAGCAGTTTAACGCGACTAGCGGGACGGGAGCAGTTCTTC. The chain couples TRBV27 to TRBJ2-1; 11 nucleotides align to TRBD2. Trimming cost V 2 bases and J 10 bases; bases outside gene matches: 7. CDR3 length: 15 residues. Germline values: CDR1 MNHEY, CDR2 SMNVEV (reference sequence).

This chain connects TRBV30 to TRBJ2-2, with D maybe TRBD2 (5 bases). CDR1 is GTSNPN, CDR2 SVGIG, per germline (reference sequence). The CDR3 contains 16 residues. The V end was cut by 2 bases, the J end by 8 bases, with 21 bases between. The CDR3 is CAWSPGVMAGVGELFF. DNA of the CDR3: TGTGCCTGGAGTCCCGGGGTCATGGCCGGGGTAGGGGAGCTGTTTTTT.

The sample holds one count of this clone. The V and J genes are TRBV5-3 and TRBJ1-5; D unresolved. TRBV5-3 is known as an ORF, though its function is uncertain. V dropped 4 bases and J dropped 0 bases, with 14 bases sitting between them. The length of the CDR3 is 16 residues. The DNA of the CDR3 is TGTGCCAGAAGCCTGCACGCACAGAATAGCAATCAGCCCCAGCATTTT. It encodes CARSLHAQNSNQPQHF.

The CDR3 reads CASSLSGGKSPQHF. DNA of the CDR3: TGTGCCAGCAGTTTATCAGGGGGCAAGAGTCCCCAGCATTTT. This chain joins TRBV27 and TRBJ1-5, with 7 bases fitting TRBD1. CDR1 is MNHEY, CDR2 SMNVEV, per germline (reference sequence). The CDR3 length is 14 residues. With 0 bases clipped from V and 10 bases from J, the junction kept 6 bases outside the gene matches.

This clone occurred once. The chain carries TRBV3-1 (or the pseudogene TRBV3-2) and TRBJ1-1, with 8 positions matching TRBD1. There are 15 residues in the CDR3. The junction had 6 bases not matched to a gene; V was cut back by 1 base and J by 5 bases. From germline, CDR1 is LGHDT and CDR2 YNNKEL (reference sequence). The CDR3 nucleotides read TGTGCCAGCAGCCAAGTACACAGGGGGAGGACTGAAGCTTTCTTT. Amino acids: CASSQVHRGRTEAFF.

The V and J genes are TRBV18 and TRBJ1-5; D is possibly TRBD1 (5 bases). Trimming took off 5 bases at V and 7 bases at J, with 21 bases between the two ends. This CDR3 is built from 16 residues. Germline V gives CDR1 KGHSH, CDR2 LQKENI. CDR3 in amino acids: CASSAWDSPGGQPQHF. As DNA, the CDR3 is TGTGCCAGCTCAGCTTGGGACTCCCCGGGCGGGCAGCCCCAGCATTTT.

The chain has TRBV6-5 and TRBJ2-5; 9 positions match TRBD1. After removal of 10 bases from V and 5 bases from J, the junction contained 8 bases not matched to a gene. From germline, CDR1 is MNHEY and CDR2 SVGAGI. This CDR3 region has 13 residues. CDR3 sequence reads: CATDTGGAETQYF. The CDR3 nucleotides are TGTGCCACCGACACAGGGGGCGCGGAGACCCAGTACTTC.

The CDR3 nucleotides read TGTGCCACCAGTGAAAGGGGCAGGGGGCATGGCTACACCTTC. Protein: CATSERGRGHGYTF. The chain has TRBV24-1 and TRBJ1-2, with 8 bases identical to TRBD1. Germline CDR1 KGHDR, CDR2 SFDVKD. The CDR3 is 14 amino acids. V was clipped by 4 bases and J by 6 bases; unmatched bases: 6.

The gene calls are TRBV30 and TRBJ2-7; D not certain. Trimming left V 1 base short and J 2 bases short, with 12 bases between. The length of the CDR3 is 14 residues. Germline assignment: CDR1 GTSNPN and CDR2 SVGIG (reference sequence). The CDR3: CAWSGGGTPYEQYF. The CDR3 nucleotides read TGTGCCTGGAGTGGCGGCGGAACACCCTACGAGCAGTACTTC. Together with reference TRBV30 and TRBJ2-7, the CDR3 gives the full variable domain: SQTIHQWPATLVQPVGSPLSLECTVEGTSNPNLYWYRQAAGRGLQLLFYSVGIGQISSEVPQNLSASRPQDRQFILSSKKLLLSDSGFYLCAWSGGGTPYEQYFGPGTRLTVT.

This sequence joins TRBV5-1 and TRBJ1-2; D call uncertain. CDR1 SGHRS and CDR2 YFSETQ come from the germline V gene. V lost 0 bases to trimming and J lost 2 bases, with 8 bases between them. The CDR3 covers 14 residues. CDR3 region: CASSLDLMNYGYTF. For the CDR3, the DNA is TGCGCCAGCAGCTTGGACCTAATGAACTATGGCTACACCTTC.

CDR3 sequence (DNA): TGTGCCAGCAGCTTGGACAGCTCTGGGGCCAACGTCCTGACTTTC. Translation: CASSLDSSGANVLTF. The chain has TRBV5-4 and TRBJ2-6, with D hard to call. This CDR3 spans 15 amino acids. CDR1 is SGHNT and CDR2 is YYREEE in the germline V gene (reference sequence). V was trimmed by 0 bases and J by 0 bases, leaving 4 bases between them. The whole variable domain, remainder taken from reference TRBV5-4 and TRBJ2-6, is ETGVTQSPTHLIKTRGQQVTLRCSSQSGHNTVSWYQQALGQGPQFIFQYYREEENGRGNFPPRFSGLQFPNYSSELNVNALELDDSALYLCASSLDSSGANVLTFGAGSRLTVL.